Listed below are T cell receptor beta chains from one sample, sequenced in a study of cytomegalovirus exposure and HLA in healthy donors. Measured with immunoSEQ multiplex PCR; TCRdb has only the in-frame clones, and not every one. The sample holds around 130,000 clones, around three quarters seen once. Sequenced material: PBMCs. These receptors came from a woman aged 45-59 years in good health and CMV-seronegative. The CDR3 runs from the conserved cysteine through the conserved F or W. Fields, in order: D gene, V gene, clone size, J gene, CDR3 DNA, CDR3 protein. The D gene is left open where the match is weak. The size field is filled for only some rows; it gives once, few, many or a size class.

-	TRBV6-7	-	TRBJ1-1	TGTGCCAGCTATGTGCGGCGTGAAGCTTTCTTT	CASYVRREAFF
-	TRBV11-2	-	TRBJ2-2	TGTGCCAGCAGCTCTATGGGAGTGCGCACCGGGGAGCTGTTTTTT	CASSSMGVRTGELFF
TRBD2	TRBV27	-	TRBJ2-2	TGTGCCAGCAGTTTAAGGTTTGGACTAGCGGCGAACACCGGGGAGCTGTTTTTT	CASSLRFGLAANTGELFF
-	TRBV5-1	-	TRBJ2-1	TGCGCCAGCAGCGAGGAACTAGGAGTCGTAGATGAGCAGTTCTTC	CASSEELGVVDEQFF
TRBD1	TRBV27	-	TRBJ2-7	TGTGCCAGCAGGGGACAGGGGGCCTACGAGCAGTACTTC	CASRGQGAYEQYF
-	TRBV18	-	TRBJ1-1	TGTGCCAGCTCATTTGACAGTAGGCCCGGAGCTTTCTTT	CASSFDSRPGAFF
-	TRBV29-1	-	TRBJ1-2	TGCAGCGTTGTGGCGGATAACTATGGCTACACCTTC	CSVVADNYGYTF
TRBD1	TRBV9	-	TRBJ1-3	TGTGCCAGCAGCGTAGGCCGGGACAGGGCCCTTGGAAACACCATATATTTT	CASSVGRDRALGNTIYF
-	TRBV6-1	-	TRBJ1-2	TGTGCCAGCAGTGAAGAGGCAGGGGCTTATGGCTACCCCTTC	CASSEEAGAYGYPF
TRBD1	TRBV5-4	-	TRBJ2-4	TGTGCCAGCAGCTTGGCCCCGACAGGGGTGGCAAACATTCAGTACTTC	CASSLAPTGVANIQYF
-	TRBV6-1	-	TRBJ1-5	TGTGCCACACAGACAGGAGCTAGCAATCAGCCCCAGCATTTT	CATQTGASNQPQHF
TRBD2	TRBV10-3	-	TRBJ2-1	TGTGCCATCAGACCCGGGACTAGCGGGAGGGCCGCCTACAATGAGCAGTTCTTC	CAIRPGTSGRAAYNEQFF
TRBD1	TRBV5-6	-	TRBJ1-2	TGTGCCAGCAGTCGGACAGGGGCGCTGTATGGCTACACCTTC	CASSRTGALYGYTF
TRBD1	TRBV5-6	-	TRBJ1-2	TGTGCCAGCAGCTTGGACAGGGGAGACTATGGCTACACCTTC	CASSLDRGDYGYTF
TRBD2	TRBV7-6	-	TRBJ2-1	TGTGCCAGCAGCTTAAGCGGGAATCCCCCGAATGAGCAGTTCTTC	CASSLSGNPPNEQFF
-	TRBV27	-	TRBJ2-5	TGTGCCAGCGCAGTTTCCGGCAGGGACTTTGGGACCCAGTACTTC	CASAVSGRDFGTQYF
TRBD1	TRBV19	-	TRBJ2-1	TGTGCCAGTAGCCGGGACAGGGTCTACAATGAGCAGTTCTTC	CASSRDRVYNEQFF
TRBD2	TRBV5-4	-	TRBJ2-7	TGTGCCAGCAGCTTAGGGCTAGCGGGAGGTCATACCTACGAGCAGTACTTC	CASSLGLAGGHTYEQYF
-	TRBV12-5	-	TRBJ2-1	TGTGCTAGTGGTCCGGGGACAATTGGGCAGTTCTTC	CASGPGTIGQFF
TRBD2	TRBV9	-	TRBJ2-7	TGTGCCAGCAGCGTCCAAGGGACTAGCTATGACGAGCAGTACTTC	CASSVQGTSYDEQYF
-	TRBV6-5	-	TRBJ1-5	TGTGCCAGTGGCCGGGACACAGGCTATCAGCCCCAGCATTTT	CASGRDTGYQPQHF
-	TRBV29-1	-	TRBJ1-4	TGCAGCGCCGCGGGGGCGGGTGAAAAACTGTTTTTT	CSAAGAGEKLFF
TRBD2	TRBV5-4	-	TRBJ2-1	TGTGCCAGCAGCACCGGTGGCGGGAGAGAGAGCAATGAGCAGTTCTTC	CASSTGGGRESNEQFF
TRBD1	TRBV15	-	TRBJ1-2	TGTGCCACCAGCAGATCAAAAGGACAGGGGACAAATGGCTACACCTTC	CATSRSKGQGTNGYTF
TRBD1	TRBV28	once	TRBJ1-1	TGTGCCAGCAGTTCGCTCACAACCGGGACAGGCCACCGAGGGACTGAAGCTTTCTTT	CASSSLTTGTGHRGTEAFF
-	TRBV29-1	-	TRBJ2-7	TGCAGCGTTCGAGGAGTCTACGAGCAGTACTTC	CSVRGVYEQYF
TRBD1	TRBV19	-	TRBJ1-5	TGTGCCAGTAGTATAGAGTCAGGACAGGGCAATCAGCCCCAGCATTTT	CASSIESGQGNQPQHF
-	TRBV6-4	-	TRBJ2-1	TGTGCCAGCAGTTCAACCGGGGACTCCTACAATGAGCAGTTCTTC	CASSSTGDSYNEQFF
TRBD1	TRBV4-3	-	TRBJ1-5	TGCGCCAGCAGCCAAGATCTAGCGGGACAGGGGTCTATGTTGCCCCAGCATTTT	CASSQDLAGQGSMLPQHF